The clone carrying this T cell receptor (beta chain) was counted between two and nine times. Its antigen is currently unknown. Thyroid ultrasound, orbital computed tomography, clinical symptoms, and serum thyroxine and TRAb underpinned diagnoses. Extraction of PBMCs used 7.5 to 10 ml of fresh peripheral blood. The record originates from a study of T cells in Graves' hyperthyroidism and ophthalmopathy. General observations from the study: Stable hyperthyroidism and ophthalmopathy were separated using 13 V-J signatures. Most expanded thyroid clonotypes above 0.001 recurred in blood.

Amplified TCR beta CDR3 regions derived from RNA transcripts. The HTBI set primed first-round TCR CDR3 RT-PCR. TCRdb used MiXCR to reprocess the multiplex PCR reads, holding one entry per CDR3 protein. The data show about 640,000 distinct CDR3 sequences, with roughly 15% seen just once and 12% held by the top ten. The CDR3 consists of 14 residues. Germline CDR1 reads LGHNA; CDR2 reads YNFKEQ. V was shortened by 0 bases and J by 0 bases, with 6 bases between the two germline ends. Sequenced input: blood. The receptor was isolated from a woman aged 50 to 60 with Graves' ophthalmopathy. J is TRBJ2-7 and V is TRBV4-2, with a weak D call TRBD1 (6 bases). CDR3 sequence reads: CASSQEDSSYEQYF. The CDR3 nucleotides are TGTGCCAGCAGCCAAGAGGACAGCTCCTACGAGCAGTACTTC.